Listed below are T cell receptor beta chains from one sample, sequenced in a study of neurological immune-mediated disorders. Each CDR3 protein gets one entry after TCRdb re-called the 5' RACE reads with MiXCR. The sample carries approximately 49,000 distinct CDR3 sequences, 9% to 10% recorded once. Sequenced: PBMCs. The receptors here all came from a woman aged 40 to 49 in good health. CDR3s include the opening cysteine and the closing phenylalanine or tryptophan. Each record gives: J gene, V gene, D gene, clone size, CDR3 protein, CDR3 DNA. The D gene is left open where the match is weak. Clone size is given for some rows only: seen once, a few or many times, or a class if the clone is expanded.

TRBJ2-1 | TRBV5-1 | NA | many | CASSLNGNSYNEQFF | TGCGCCAGCAGCTTGAACGGGAACTCCTACAATGAGCAGTTCTTC
TRBJ1-5 | TRBV7-6 | NA | many | CASSSQEGNQPQHF | TGTGCCAGCAGCTCTCAAGAGGGCAATCAGCCCCAGCATTTT
TRBJ2-1 | TRBV25-1 | NA | NA | CASSHGYEQFF | TGTGCCAGCAGCCACGGCTATGAGCAGTTCTTC
TRBJ2-5 | TRBV2 | TRBD1 | NA | CASSERDSQKTQYF | TGTGCCAGCAGTGAACGGGACAGCCAGAAGACCCAGTACTTC
TRBJ2-7 | TRBV3-1 | NA | NA | CASSQDSDNRQQYF | TGTGCCAGCAGCCAAGATAGCGACAATAGACAGCAGTACTTC
TRBJ2-3 | TRBV5-5 | NA | many | CASSLDQDVGQYF | TGTGCCAGCAGCTTGGATCAGGACGTAGGCCAGTATTTT
TRBJ2-7 | TRBV10-3 | TRBD2 | many | CAISLGLAGIDEQYF | TGTGCCATCAGCCTAGGACTAGCGGGAATCGACGAGCAGTACTTC
TRBJ2-1 | TRBV20-1 | TRBD2 | many | CSATGRSSAGGLGEQFF | TGCAGTGCTACCGGAAGGAGTTCGGCGGGAGGGCTAGGCGAGCAGTTCTTC
TRBJ2-1 | TRBV12-3/TRBV12-4 | TRBD2 | many | CASTRLAGGFSEQFF | TGTGCCAGCACCCGGCTAGCGGGAGGATTCAGTGAGCAGTTCTTC
TRBJ1-1 | TRBV10-3 | TRBD1 | NA | CAIKTGRDTETFF | TGTGCCATAAAGACAGGGAGGGACACTGAAACTTTCTTT
TRBJ2-1 | TRBV20-1 | TRBD2 | many | CSARDRSGSSYNEQFF | TGCAGTGCTAGGGATCGCAGCGGGAGCTCCTACAATGAGCAGTTCTTC
TRBJ1-2 | TRBV29-1 | NA | many | CSVGGRGTTRDYGYTF | TGCAGCGTTGGGGGAAGGGGCACCACCCGGGACTATGGCTACACCTTC
TRBJ2-5 | TRBV7-2 | NA | many | CASSLHREGETQYF | TGTGCCAGCAGCTTACACAGGGAGGGGGAGACCCAGTACTTC
TRBJ2-2 | TRBV12-3/TRBV12-4 | NA | many | CASSPHGRSDTGELFF | TGTGCCAGCAGCCCACACGGGCGGTCGGACACCGGGGAGCTGTTTTTT
TRBJ2-1 | TRBV5-1 | TRBD2 | many | CASSLSGGESSYNEQFF | TGCGCCAGCAGCCTTAGCGGGGGCGAAAGCTCCTACAATGAGCAGTTCTTC
TRBJ1-1 | TRBV7-9 | NA | many | CASSLFLRNTEAFF | TGTGCCAGCAGCTTATTCCTCAGGAACACTGAAGCTTTCTTT
TRBJ2-2 | TRBV7-2 | TRBD2 | many | CASSPTSGGAHGELFF | TGTGCCAGCAGCCCGACTAGCGGGGGGGCCCACGGGGAGCTGTTTTTT
TRBJ2-1 | TRBV2 | TRBD1 | many | CASSLDRGSHNEQFF | TGTGCCAGCAGCTTAGACAGGGGGAGTCACAATGAGCAGTTCTTC
TRBJ2-1 | TRBV4-3 | NA | many | CASSQDRDGTANEQFF | TGCGCCAGCAGCCAGGACCGGGACGGGACTGCCAATGAGCAGTTCTTC
TRBJ2-3 | TRBV14 | TRBD2 | many | CASSQEWGRATDTQYF | TGTGCCAGCAGCCAAGAATGGGGGAGGGCCACAGATACGCAGTATTTT
TRBJ2-6 | TRBV3-1 | NA | many | CASSRRDTGANVLTF | TGTGCCAGCAGCCGCCGGGACACTGGGGCCAACGTCCTGACTTTC
TRBJ1-2 | TRBV4-1 | NA | many | CASSPLLGGYTF | TGCGCCAGCAGCCCGTTACTAGGGGGCTACACCTTC
TRBJ2-3 | TRBV20-1 | NA | many | CSARENTDTQYF | TGCAGTGCTAGAGAGAACACAGATACGCAGTATTTT
TRBJ1-4 | TRBV12-3/TRBV12-4 | NA | many | CASSLSINAGDEKLFF | TGTGCCAGCAGTTTGAGCATCAATGCGGGGGATGAAAAACTGTTTTTT
TRBJ2-3 | TRBV29-1 | NA | many | CSVARSETDTQYF | TGCAGCGTTGCTCGAAGCGAGACAGATACGCAGTATTTT
TRBJ2-2 | TRBV4-1 | NA | many | CASSHLPGPLNTGELFF | TGCGCCAGCAGCCACCTCCCGGGTCCCCTAAACACCGGGGAGCTGTTTTTT
TRBJ2-4 | TRBV7-2 | NA | many | CASSLDRESNIQYF | TGTGCCAGCAGCTTAGACCGGGAGTCAAACATTCAGTACTTC
TRBJ2-5 | TRBV5-6 | NA | NA | CASSLVGAREWQTQYF | TGTGCCAGCAGCTTGGTTGGTGCCAGGGAGTGGCAGACCCAGTACTTC
TRBJ1-6 | TRBV20-1 | NA | many | CSARTADNSPLHF | TGCAGTGCTAGAACGGCAGATAATTCACCCCTCCACTTT
TRBJ1-6 | TRBV7-8 | NA | many | CASLQATGGDNSPLHF | TGTGCCAGCCTCCAGGCCACAGGAGGGGATAATTCACCCCTCCACTTT
TRBJ1-5 | TRBV18 | TRBD1 | many | CASSPGQGSNQPQHF | TGTGCCAGCTCACCGGGACAGGGCTCAAATCAGCCCCAGCATTTT
TRBJ1-2 | TRBV10-2 | NA | many | CASSEQLQTGYTF | TGCGCCAGCAGTGAGCAGCTCCAAACTGGCTACACCTTC
TRBJ1-3 | TRBV20-1 | TRBD1 | many | CSGRDSPSGNTIYF | TGCAGTGGCCGGGACAGTCCCTCTGGAAACACCATATATTTT
TRBJ1-2 | TRBV12-3/TRBV12-4 | TRBD1 | many | CASRPDRGGYYGYTF | TGTGCCAGCAGACCGGACAGGGGGGGATACTATGGCTACACCTTC
TRBJ2-1 | TRBV24-1 | NA | NA | CATSDTSIRSSYNEQFF | TGTGCCACCAGTGATACCTCGATCCGGAGCTCCTACAATGAGCAGTTCTTC
TRBJ1-2 | TRBV6-5 | NA | NA | CATWTRGYTF | TGTGCCACCTGGACTCGTGGCTACACCTTC
TRBJ2-2 | TRBV20-1 | TRBD2 | many | CSAKAAGVDTGELFF | TGCAGTGCTAAGGCAGCGGGGGTGGATACCGGGGAGCTGTTTTTT
TRBJ1-1 | TRBV14 | NA | many | CASSQTLGGLTDTEAFF | TGTGCCAGCAGCCAAACCCTCGGGGGGCTGACGGACACTGAAGCTTTCTTT
TRBJ2-1 | TRBV7-2 | TRBD2 | many | CASSPTSDYNEQFF | TGTGCCAGCAGCCCGACTAGCGACTACAATGAGCAGTTCTTC
TRBJ1-1 | TRBV5-4 | TRBD1 | many | CASSWGQGPNTEAFF | TGTGCCAGCAGCTGGGGACAGGGGCCAAACACTGAAGCTTTCTTT
TRBJ1-1 | TRBV6-6 | TRBD1 | many | CASSKTGADTEAFF | TGTGCCAGCAGTAAGACAGGGGCGGACACTGAAGCTTTCTTT
TRBJ2-7 | TRBV6-6 | NA | many | CASSAQGVGSYEQYF | TGTGCCAGCAGTGCACAGGGAGTCGGGTCCTACGAGCAGTACTTC
TRBJ1-5 | TRBV7-9 | NA | many | CASSLGGGTAQHF | TGTGCCAGCAGCTTAGGGGGGGGAACGGCCCAGCATTTT
TRBJ1-1 | TRBV10-3 | NA | many | CAISAGAEAFF | TGTGCCATCAGCGCAGGGGCCGAAGCTTTCTTT
TRBJ2-1 | TRBV10-3 | NA | many | CAISSRDLQFF | TGTGCCATCAGTTCCCGGGACTTACAGTTCTTC
TRBJ1-6 | TRBV3-1 | NA | many | CASSYRDSPLHF | TGTGCCAGCAGCTATCGGGATTCACCCCTCCACTTT